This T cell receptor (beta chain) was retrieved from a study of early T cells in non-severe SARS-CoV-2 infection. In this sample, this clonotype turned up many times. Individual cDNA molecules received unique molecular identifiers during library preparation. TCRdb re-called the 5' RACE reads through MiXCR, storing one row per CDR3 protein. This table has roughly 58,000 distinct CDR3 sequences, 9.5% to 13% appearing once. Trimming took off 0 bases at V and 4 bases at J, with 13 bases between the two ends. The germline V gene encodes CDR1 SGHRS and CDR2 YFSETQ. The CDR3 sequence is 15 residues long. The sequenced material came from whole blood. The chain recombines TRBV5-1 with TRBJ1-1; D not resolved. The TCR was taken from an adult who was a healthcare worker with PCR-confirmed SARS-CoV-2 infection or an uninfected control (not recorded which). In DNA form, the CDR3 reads TGCGCCAGCAGCTTGGAGACCGGGAAGGGCACTGAAGCTTTCTTT. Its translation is CASSLETGKGTEAFF.